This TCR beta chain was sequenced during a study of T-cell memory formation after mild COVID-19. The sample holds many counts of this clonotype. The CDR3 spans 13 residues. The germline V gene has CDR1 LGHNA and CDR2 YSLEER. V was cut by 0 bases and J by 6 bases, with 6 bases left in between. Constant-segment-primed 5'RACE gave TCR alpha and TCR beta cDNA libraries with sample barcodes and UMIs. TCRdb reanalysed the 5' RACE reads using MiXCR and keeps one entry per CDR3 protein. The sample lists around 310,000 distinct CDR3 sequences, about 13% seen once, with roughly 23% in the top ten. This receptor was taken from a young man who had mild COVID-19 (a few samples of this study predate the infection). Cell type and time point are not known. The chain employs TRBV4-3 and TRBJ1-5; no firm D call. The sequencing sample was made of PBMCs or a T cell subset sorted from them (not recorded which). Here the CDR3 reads CASSQDRGQPQHF. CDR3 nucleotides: TGCGCCAGCAGCCAAGATCGGGGTCAGCCCCAGCATTTT.